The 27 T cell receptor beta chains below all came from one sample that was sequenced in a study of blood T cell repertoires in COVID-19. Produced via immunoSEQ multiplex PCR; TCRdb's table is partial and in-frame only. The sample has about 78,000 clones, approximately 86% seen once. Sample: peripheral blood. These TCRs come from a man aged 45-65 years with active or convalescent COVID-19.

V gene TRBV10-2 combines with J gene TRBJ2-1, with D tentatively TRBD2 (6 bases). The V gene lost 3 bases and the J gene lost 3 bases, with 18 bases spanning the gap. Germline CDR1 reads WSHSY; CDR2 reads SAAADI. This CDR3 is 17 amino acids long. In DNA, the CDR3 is TGCGCCAGCAGTGAATTGACCGGGGGAAACTACTACAATGAGCAGTTCTTC. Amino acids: CASSELTGGNYYNEQFF.

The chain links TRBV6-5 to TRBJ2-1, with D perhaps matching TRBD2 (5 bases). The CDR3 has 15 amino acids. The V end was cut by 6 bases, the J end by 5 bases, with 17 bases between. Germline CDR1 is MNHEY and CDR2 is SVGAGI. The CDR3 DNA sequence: TGTGCCAGCAGCTCCGCAGAGGGCCGAAACAATGAGCAGTTCTTC. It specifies CASSSAEGRNNEQFF.

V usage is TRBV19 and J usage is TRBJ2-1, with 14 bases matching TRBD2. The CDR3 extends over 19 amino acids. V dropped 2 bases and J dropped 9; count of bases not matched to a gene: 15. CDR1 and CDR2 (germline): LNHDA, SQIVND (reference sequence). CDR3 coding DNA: TGTGCCAGTAGTATACGACTAGCGGGGGGGCAGCCCCCTATTGGTGAGCAGTTCTTC. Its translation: CASSIRLAGGQPPIGEQFF.

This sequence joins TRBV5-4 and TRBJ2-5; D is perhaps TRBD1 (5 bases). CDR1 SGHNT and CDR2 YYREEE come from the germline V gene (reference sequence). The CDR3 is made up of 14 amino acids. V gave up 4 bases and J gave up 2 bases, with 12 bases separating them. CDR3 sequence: CASSSGAGQETQYF. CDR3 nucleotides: TGTGCCAGCAGCAGTGGGGCAGGTCAAGAGACCCAGTACTTC. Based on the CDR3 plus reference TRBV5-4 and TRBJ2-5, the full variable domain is ETGVTQSPTHLIKTRGQQVTLRCSSQSGHNTVSWYQQALGQGPQFIFQYYREEENGRGNFPPRFSGLQFPNYSSELNVNALELDDSALYLCASSSGAGQETQYFGPGTRLLVL.

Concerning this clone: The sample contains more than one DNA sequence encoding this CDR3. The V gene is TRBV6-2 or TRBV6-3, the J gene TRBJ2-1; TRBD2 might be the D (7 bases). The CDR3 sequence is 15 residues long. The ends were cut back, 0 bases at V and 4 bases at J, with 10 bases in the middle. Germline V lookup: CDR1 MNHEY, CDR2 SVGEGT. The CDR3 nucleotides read TGTGCCAGCAGTTACTCGGGGGGGCGGTACAATGAGCAGTTCTTC. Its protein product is CASSYSGGRYNEQFF.

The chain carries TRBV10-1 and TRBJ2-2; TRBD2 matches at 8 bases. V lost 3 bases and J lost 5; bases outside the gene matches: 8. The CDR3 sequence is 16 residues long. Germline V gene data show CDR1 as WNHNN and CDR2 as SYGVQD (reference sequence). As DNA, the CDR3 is TGCGCCAGCAGTGAATCGGGTAGCGGGGTTACCGGGGAGCTGTTTTTT. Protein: CASSESGSGVTGELFF.

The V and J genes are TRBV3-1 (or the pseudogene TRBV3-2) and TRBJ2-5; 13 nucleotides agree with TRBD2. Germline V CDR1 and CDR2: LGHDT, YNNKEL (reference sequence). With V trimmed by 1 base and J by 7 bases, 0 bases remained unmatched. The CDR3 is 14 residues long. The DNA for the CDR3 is TGTGCCAGCAGCCAAGGACTAGCGGGGGGGACCCAGTACTTC. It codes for CASSQGLAGGTQYF.

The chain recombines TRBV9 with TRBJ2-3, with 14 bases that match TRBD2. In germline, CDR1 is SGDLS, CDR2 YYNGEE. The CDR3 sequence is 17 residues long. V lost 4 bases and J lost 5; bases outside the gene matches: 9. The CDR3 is CASSSTGTSGGLDTQYF. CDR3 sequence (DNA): TGTGCCAGCAGCTCCACCGGGACTAGCGGGGGCCTAGATACGCAGTATTTT.

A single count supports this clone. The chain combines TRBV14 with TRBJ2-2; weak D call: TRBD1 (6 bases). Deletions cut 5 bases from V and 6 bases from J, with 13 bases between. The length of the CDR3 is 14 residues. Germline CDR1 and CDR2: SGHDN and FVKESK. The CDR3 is CASSVQGFAGELFF. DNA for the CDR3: TGTGCCAGCAGCGTACAGGGTTTTGCCGGGGAGCTGTTTTTT. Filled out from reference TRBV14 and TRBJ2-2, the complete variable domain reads EAGVTQFPSHSVIEKGQTVTLRCDPISGHDNLYWYRRVMGKEIKFLLHFVKESKQDESGMPNNRFLAERTGGTYSTLKVQPAELEDSGVYFCASSVQGFAGELFFGEGSRLTVL.

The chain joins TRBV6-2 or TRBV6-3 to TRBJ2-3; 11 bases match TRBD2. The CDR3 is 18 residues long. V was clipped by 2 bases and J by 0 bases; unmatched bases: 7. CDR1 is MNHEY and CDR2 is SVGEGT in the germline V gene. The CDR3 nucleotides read TGTGCCAGCAGTTACGTTACTAGCGGGGGTAAAAGCACAGATACGCAGTATTTT. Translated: CASSYVTSGGKSTDTQYF.

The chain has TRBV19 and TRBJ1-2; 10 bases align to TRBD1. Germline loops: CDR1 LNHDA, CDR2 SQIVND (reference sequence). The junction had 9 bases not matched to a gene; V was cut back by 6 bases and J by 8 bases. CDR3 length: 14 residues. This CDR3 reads CASSKGQGSYGYTF. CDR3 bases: TGTGCCAGTAGCAAGGGACAGGGGTCGTACGGCTACACCTTC.

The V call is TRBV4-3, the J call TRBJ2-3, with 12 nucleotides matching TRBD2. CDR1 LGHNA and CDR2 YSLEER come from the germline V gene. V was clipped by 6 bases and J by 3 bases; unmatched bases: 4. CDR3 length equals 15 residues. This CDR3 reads CASSPTSGGTDTQYF. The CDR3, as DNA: TGCGCCAGCAGTCCGACTAGCGGGGGAACAGATACGCAGTATTTT.

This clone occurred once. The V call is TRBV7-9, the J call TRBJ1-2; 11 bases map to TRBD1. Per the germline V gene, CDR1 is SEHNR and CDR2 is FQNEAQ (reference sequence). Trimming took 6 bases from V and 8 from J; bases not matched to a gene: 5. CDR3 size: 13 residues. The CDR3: CASRGTGGFGYTF. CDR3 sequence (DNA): TGTGCCAGCAGAGGGACAGGGGGATTCGGCTACACCTTC.

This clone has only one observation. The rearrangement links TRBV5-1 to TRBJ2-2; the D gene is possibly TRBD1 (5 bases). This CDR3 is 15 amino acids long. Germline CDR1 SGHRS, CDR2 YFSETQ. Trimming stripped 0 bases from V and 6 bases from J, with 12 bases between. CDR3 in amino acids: CASSLARLGAGELFF. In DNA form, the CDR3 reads TGCGCCAGCAGCTTGGCCCGCTTAGGGGCCGGGGAGCTGTTTTTT.

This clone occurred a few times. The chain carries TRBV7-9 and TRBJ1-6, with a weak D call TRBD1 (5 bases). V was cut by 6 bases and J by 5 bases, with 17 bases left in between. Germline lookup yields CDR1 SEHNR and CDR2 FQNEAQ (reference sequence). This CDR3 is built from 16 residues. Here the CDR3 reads CASSPQGFVNNSPLHF. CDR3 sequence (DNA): TGTGCCAGCAGTCCCCAGGGTTTCGTCAATAATTCACCCCTCCACTTT.

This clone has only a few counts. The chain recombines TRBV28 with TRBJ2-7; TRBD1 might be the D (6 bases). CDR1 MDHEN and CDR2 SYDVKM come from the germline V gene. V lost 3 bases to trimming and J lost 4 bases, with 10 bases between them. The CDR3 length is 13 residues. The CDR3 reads CASSFTGRYEQYV. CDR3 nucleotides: TGTGCCAGCAGTTTCACAGGGCGGTACGAGCAGTACGTC.

In nucleotides, the CDR3 is TGTGCCAGCAGTTCAGGGGGCGACATCTATGGCTACACCTTC. This translates into CASSSGGDIYGYTF. This chain connects TRBV27 to TRBJ1-2, with 8 bases identical to TRBD1. Germline trimming cut 4 bases from V and 4 bases from J; bases unmatched to any gene: 5. The length of the CDR3 is 14 residues. Germline V lookup: CDR1 MNHEY, CDR2 SMNVEV (reference sequence).

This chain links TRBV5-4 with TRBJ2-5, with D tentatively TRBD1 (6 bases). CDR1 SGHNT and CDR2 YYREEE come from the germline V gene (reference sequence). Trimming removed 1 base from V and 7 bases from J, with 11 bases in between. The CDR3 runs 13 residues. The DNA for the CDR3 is TGTGCCAGCAGCTTGTCAGGGGCCGCGACCCAGTACTTC. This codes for CASSLSGAATQYF.

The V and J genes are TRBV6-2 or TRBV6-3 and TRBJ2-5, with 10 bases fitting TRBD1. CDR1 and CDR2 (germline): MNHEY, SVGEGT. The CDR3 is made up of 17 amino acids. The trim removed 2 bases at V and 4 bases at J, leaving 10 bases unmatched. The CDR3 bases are TGTGCCAGCAGTTACCGATTCGGGACAGGGGATCTAGAGACCCAGTACTTC. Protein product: CASSYRFGTGDLETQYF.

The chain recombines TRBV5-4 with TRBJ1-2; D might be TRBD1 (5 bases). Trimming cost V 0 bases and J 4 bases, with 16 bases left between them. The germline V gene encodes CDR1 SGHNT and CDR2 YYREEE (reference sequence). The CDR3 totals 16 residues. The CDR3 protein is CASSLELQGSFYGYTF. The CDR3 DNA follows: TGTGCCAGCAGCTTGGAGTTGCAGGGAAGCTTCTATGGCTACACCTTC. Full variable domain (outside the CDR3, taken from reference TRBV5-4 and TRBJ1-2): ETGVTQSPTHLIKTRGQQVTLRCSSQSGHNTVSWYQQALGQGPQFIFQYYREEENGRGNFPPRFSGLQFPNYSSELNVNALELDDSALYLCASSLELQGSFYGYTFGSGTRLTVV.

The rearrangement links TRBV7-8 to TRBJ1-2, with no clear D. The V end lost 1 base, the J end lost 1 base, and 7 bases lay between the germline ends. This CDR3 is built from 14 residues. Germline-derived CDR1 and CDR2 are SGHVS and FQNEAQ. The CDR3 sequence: CASSLGPVNYGYTF. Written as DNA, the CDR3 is TGTGCCAGCAGCTTAGGCCCGGTTAACTATGGCTACACCTTC.

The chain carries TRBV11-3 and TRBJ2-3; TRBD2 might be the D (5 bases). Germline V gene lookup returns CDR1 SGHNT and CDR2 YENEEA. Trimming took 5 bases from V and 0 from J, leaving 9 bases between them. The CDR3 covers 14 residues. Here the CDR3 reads CASSPVASTDTQYF. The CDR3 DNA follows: TGTGCCAGCAGCCCCGTAGCGAGCACAGATACGCAGTATTTT.

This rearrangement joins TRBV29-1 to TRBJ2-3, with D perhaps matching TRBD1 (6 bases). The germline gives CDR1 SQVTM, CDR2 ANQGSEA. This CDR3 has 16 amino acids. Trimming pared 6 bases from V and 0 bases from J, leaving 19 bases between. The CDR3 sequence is CSVAGTPTRSTDTQYF. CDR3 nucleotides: TGCAGCGTCGCCGGGACACCTACTAGAAGCACAGATACGCAGTATTTT.

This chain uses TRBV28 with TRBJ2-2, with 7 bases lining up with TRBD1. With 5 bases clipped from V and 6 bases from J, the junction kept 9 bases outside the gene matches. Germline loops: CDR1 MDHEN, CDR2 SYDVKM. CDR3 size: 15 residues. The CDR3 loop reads CASSPARGYPGELFF. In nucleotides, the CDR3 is TGTGCCAGCAGTCCTGCCAGGGGGTATCCCGGGGAGCTGTTTTTT.

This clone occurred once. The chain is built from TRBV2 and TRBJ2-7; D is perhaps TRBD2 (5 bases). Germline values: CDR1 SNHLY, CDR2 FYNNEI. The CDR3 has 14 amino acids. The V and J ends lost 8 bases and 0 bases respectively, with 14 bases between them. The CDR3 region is CASRGLGSSYEQYV. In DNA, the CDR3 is TGTGCCAGCCGGGGTCTAGGAAGCTCCTACGAGCAGTACGTC.

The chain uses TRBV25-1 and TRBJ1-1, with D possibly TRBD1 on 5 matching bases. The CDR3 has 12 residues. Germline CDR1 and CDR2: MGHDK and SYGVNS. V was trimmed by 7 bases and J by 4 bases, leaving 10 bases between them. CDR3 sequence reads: CASTQGSTEAFF. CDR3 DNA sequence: TGTGCCAGCACTCAGGGTTCCACTGAAGCTTTCTTT.

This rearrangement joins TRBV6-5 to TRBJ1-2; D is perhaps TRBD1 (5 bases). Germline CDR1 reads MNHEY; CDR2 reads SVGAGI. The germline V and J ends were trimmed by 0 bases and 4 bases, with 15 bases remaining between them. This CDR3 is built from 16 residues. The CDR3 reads CASSYSASSGGYGYTF. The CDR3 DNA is TGTGCCAGCAGTTACTCGGCGAGCTCCGGGGGCTATGGCTACACCTTC.